The clone carrying this T cell receptor (beta chain) was detected only a few times. The germline V gene has CDR1 MNHEY and CDR2 SMNVEV (reference sequence). The CDR3 has 16 residues. J lost 0 bases, V lost 7 bases, and 9 bases had no gene match. One entry per CDR3 protein, called by TCRdb with MiXCR from the RT-PCR reads. The data contain hundreds of thousands of distinct CDR3 sequences, 13% to 15% of them singletons. The source is a female donor in good health, serving as a healthy control. The genes are TRBV27 and TRBJ2-5; 9 bases are a match to TRBD1. The specimen was memory CD4+ T cells from blood. This CDR3 is CASKPYRTGDQETQYF. The DNA for the CDR3 is TGTGCCAGCAAGCCTTATCGGACAGGGGACCAAGAGACCCAGTACTTC.